This T cell receptor beta chain is from a study of metastatic and nonmetastatic thyroid tumors. V lost 4 bases, J lost 0 bases, and 11 bases stayed unmatched. There are 18 residues in the CDR3. In germline, CDR1 is SGHTA, CDR2 FQGTGA. This clone was found many times. Every patient was untreated before thyroid surgery. Original analysis: CDR3 differences across clinicopathological groups were used to build a distant-metastasis classifier for papillary thyroid cancer. Using MiXCR, TCRdb reanalyzed the PCR reads. These V and J calls originate from TCRdb's pipeline instead of the authors' own analysis. This repertoire shows some 16,000 clones, less than 25% found once; its top ten account for 13%.

The source material was tumor tissue. The V gene is TRBV7-3, the J gene TRBJ2-1, with 8 bases that match TRBD2. The source of this sequence is a male donor with papillary thyroid cancer or a benign thyroid nodule (not recorded which). Some clones in this sample may be carry-over from other donors' samples. Here the CDR3 DNA reads TGTGCCAGCAGCTCTAACGGGCGGGAGGCCAGCTCCTACAATGAGCAGTTCTTC. Protein product: CASSSNGREASSYNEQFF. Filled out from reference TRBV7-3 and TRBJ2-1, the complete variable domain reads GAGVSQTPSNKVTEKGKYVELRCDPISGHTALYWYRQSLGQGPEFLIYFQGTGAADDSGLPNDRFFAVRPEGSVSTLKIQRTERGDSAVYLCASSSNGREASSYNEQFFGPGTRLTVL.